The source of this TCR beta chain is a study of T cells after posttransplantation cyclophosphamide. The germline V and J ends were trimmed by 6 bases and 7 bases, with 9 bases remaining between them. The CDR3 has 12 residues. Germline CDR1 LGHNA, CDR2 YNFKEQ. Of note for this clone: Its specificity is unknown.

The table came from immunoSEQ multiplex PCR; TCRdb's copy has only in-frame clones and leaves some out. The repertoire holds tens of thousands of clones, roughly 85% seen once, with 2.5% to 4% in the top ten. Study observations and caveats: TRB clonality was highly associated with recipient CMV seropositivity and reactivation. Donor CD8+ memory clones often dominated recipient blood repertoires at later times. Skin or GI-infiltrating T cells shared few TRB sequences with blood.

The gene calls are TRBV4-2 and TRBJ1-4, with D possibly being TRBD1 (6 bases). This sequence was found in a man aged 50 to 60. The specimen was PBMCs. DNA for the CDR3: TGTGCCAGCAGGGGGGCGGCTGAAAAACTGTTTTTT. This sequence encodes CASRGAAEKLFF.